This entry lists 32 T cell receptor beta chains sequenced from one sample in a study of early T cells in non-severe SARS-CoV-2 infection. Using its own MiXCR run on the 5' RACE reads, TCRdb lists one record per CDR3 protein. The repertoire holds just under 65,000 distinct CDR3 sequences, almost 9% seen once, with roughly 12% in the top ten. This material consisted of whole blood, taken at baseline. These TCRs come from an adult who was a healthcare worker with PCR-confirmed SARS-CoV-2 infection or an uninfected control (not recorded which).

Many counts were recorded for this clonotype. The chain couples TRBV7-6 to TRBJ1-1; the D is unclear. Trimming stripped 4 bases from V and 3 bases from J, with 12 bases between. The CDR3 consists of 14 residues. Germline values: CDR1 SGHVS, CDR2 FNYEAQ. In nucleotides, the CDR3 is TGTGCCAGCAGCTCCCCGTTCGGCCACACTGAAGCTTTCTTT. Protein product: CASSSPFGHTEAFF.

The rearrangement joins TRBV5-1 to TRBJ2-7; 7 nucleotides line up with TRBD2. Trimming cost V 6 bases and J 6 bases; bases outside gene matches: 6. CDR3 length: 12 residues. Germline V CDR1 and CDR2: SGHRS, YFSETQ. The DNA for the CDR3 is TGCGCCAGCAAAAGGGAGGGCGGCGAGCAGTACTTC. Protein: CASKREGGEQYF.

V and J are TRBV6-2 or TRBV6-3 and TRBJ2-1, with 7 bases matching TRBD1. V was clipped by 4 bases and J by 14 bases; unmatched bases: 5. The CDR3 spans 11 residues. The germline V gene has CDR1 MNHEY and CDR2 SVGEGT. Written as DNA, the CDR3 is TGTGCCAGCAGTTTAGGGGGCGAAGAGTTCTTC. It is translated as CASSLGGEEFF.

This clonotype appeared once. This rearrangement joins TRBV2 to TRBJ1-2; TRBD1 agrees at 7 bases. V lost 8 bases to trimming and J lost 7 bases; unmatched junction nucleotides: 16. CDR3 length: 15 amino acids. Germline CDR1 and CDR2: SNHLY and FYNNEI. CDR3 in amino acids: CASALPPGQLSGYTF. As DNA, the CDR3 is TGTGCCAGCGCGCTACCTCCGGGACAGCTTAGTGGCTACACCTTC.

In its sample, this clonotype was seen a few times. This chain connects TRBV5-6 to TRBJ2-3, with TRBD1 identical over 8 bases. Germline CDR1 reads SGHDT; CDR2 reads YYEEEE. J gave up 2 bases and V 4 bases, and 6 bases lay outside the gene matches. The CDR3 runs 15 residues. CDR3 bases: TGTGCCAGCAGCGCCGGGACAGGCGACACAGATACGCAGTATTTT. As protein: CASSAGTGDTDTQYF.

In this sample, this clonotype turned up many times. The V gene is TRBV6-6, the J gene TRBJ2-5; 7 nucleotides match TRBD1. Germline CDR1 and CDR2: MNHNY and SVGAGI (reference sequence). The CDR3 covers 15 residues. The V and J ends lost 6 bases and 1 base, in that order; junction bases with no gene match: 8. The CDR3 spells CASSQTTGSQETQYF. The CDR3 coding sequence is TGTGCCAGCAGCCAGACGACAGGGTCCCAAGAGACCCAGTACTTC.

Remarks on this clonotype: Possible read error: a much larger clone is one base away. The chain couples TRBV20-1 to TRBJ2-5, with TRBD2 matching 14 bases. This CDR3 is built from 15 residues. Germline CDR1 and CDR2: DFQATT and SNEGSKA (reference sequence). The V segment lost 5 bases and the J segment 4 bases; nucleotides outside the gene matches: 6. The CDR3 bases are TGCAGTGCTTGGACTAGCGGGAGGACACGAGAGACCCAGTACTTC. Amino acid sequence: CSAWTSGRTRETQYF.

This clonotype was counted at least ten times. V usage is TRBV28 and J usage is TRBJ1-6; TRBD1 might be the D (5 bases). Per germline, CDR1 MDHEN and CDR2 SYDVKM. The ends were cut back, 2 bases at V and 7 bases at J, with 12 bases in the middle. The CDR3 is 15 amino acids. The CDR3 bases are TGTGCCAGCAGTTTAGACGGGGCAGGCAATTCACCCCTCCACTTT. Amino acids: CASSLDGAGNSPLHF.

This clonotype appeared many times. CDR3 region: CASSFSGGFYGYTF. The CDR3 region has the DNA TGTGCCAGCAGTTTTAGCGGAGGGTTCTATGGCTACACCTTC. The chain carries TRBV12-3 or TRBV12-4 and TRBJ1-2, with D unclear. The V gene lost 3 bases and the J gene lost 4 bases, with 12 bases spanning the gap. CDR3 length: 14 residues.

The chain is built from TRBV27 and TRBJ2-3; D is undetermined. The ends were cut back, 5 bases at V and 6 bases at J, with 18 bases in the middle. This CDR3 is built from 15 residues. CDR1 and CDR2 (germline): MNHEY, SMNVEV (reference sequence). The CDR3 is CASSRRLGFTDTQYF. The CDR3 nucleotides are TGTGCCAGCAGTCGCCGCCTGGGATTCACGGATACGCAGTATTTT.

There are a few counts of this clonotype. This sequence joins TRBV21-1 and TRBJ2-2; the listed D gene, TRBD1, was not tested against the DNA. TRBV21-1 is a known pseudogene. The CDR3 contains 16 residues. The CDR3 coding sequence is TGTGCCAGCAGCGCCTGGGACAGGGGGGGATCCGGGGAGCTGTTTTTT. This translates into CASSAWDRGGSGELFF.

This clonotype was counted a few times. The chain uses TRBV11-2 and TRBJ2-2; D ambiguous. The CDR3 loop spans 15 amino acids. Trimming stripped 0 bases from V and 3 bases from J, with 8 bases between. Looked up from germline, CDR1 is SGHAT and CDR2 is FQNNGV. The CDR3 is CASSLEPRDTGELFF. CDR3 nucleotide sequence: TGTGCCAGCAGCTTAGAGCCCCGGGACACCGGGGAGCTGTTTTTT.

There are many counts of this clonotype. This chain links TRBV7-3 with TRBJ2-1; 12 nucleotides line up with TRBD2. The J segment lost 2 bases and the V segment lost 1 base, leaving 9 bases of the junction unmatched. CDR3 length equals 19 residues. Germline CDR1 reads SGHTA; CDR2 reads FQGTGA. CDR3 coding DNA: TGTGCCAGCAGCTTAAGTGGGACTAGCGGGTCCCAGGCCTACAATGAGCAGTTCTTC. Amino acid sequence: CASSLSGTSGSQAYNEQFF.

J is TRBJ2-5 and V is TRBV24-1; the D call may be TRBD1 or TRBD2 (5 bases each). The CDR3 is 14 residues long. The V and J ends lost 4 bases and 5 bases respectively, with 13 bases between them. Germline V CDR1 and CDR2: KGHDR, SFDVKD. CDR3 sequence reads: CATSEYDGAETQYF. CDR3 sequence (DNA): TGTGCCACCAGTGAATATGACGGGGCGGAGACCCAGTACTTC.

The J gene is TRBJ1-1, the V gene TRBV7-8, with D tentatively TRBD1 (5 bases). Germline V gene sequence: CDR1 SGHVS, CDR2 FQNEAQ. V was clipped by 4 bases and J by 8 bases, with 14 bases between them. The CDR3 loop spans 13 amino acids. The CDR3 DNA follows: TGTGCCAGCAGCTACCACGGGACGCCCGAAGCTTTCTTT. As protein: CASSYHGTPEAFF.

The CDR3 sequence is CASSALSSTDTQYF. Here the CDR3 DNA reads TGTGCCAGCTCAGCCTTGTCTAGCACAGATACGCAGTATTTT. The chain links TRBV18 to TRBJ2-3; D not resolved. V lost 5 bases and J lost 0, with 9 bases in between. Germline V gene data show CDR1 as KGHSH and CDR2 as LQKENI. This CDR3 comprises 14 residues.

This clonotype was counted ten times or more. The chain employs TRBV4-2 and TRBJ1-4; maybe TRBD1 (5 bases). Trimming removed 4 bases at V and 4 bases at J, with 16 bases between. This CDR3 contains 16 residues. Germline CDR1 and CDR2: LGHNA and YNFKEQ. CDR3 in amino acids: CASSPQEGPYNEKLFF. CDR3 nucleotides: TGTGCCAGCAGCCCCCAAGAGGGACCGTATAATGAAAAACTGTTTTTT.

A few counts support this clonotype. This chain joins TRBV20-1 and TRBJ2-7; D is perhaps TRBD2 (6 bases). CDR1 is DFQATT and CDR2 is SNEGSKA in the germline V gene (reference sequence). Trimming left V 6 bases short and J 4 bases short, with 25 bases between. The CDR3 has 16 residues. The CDR3 here is CSAAPLATLSFYEQYF. The CDR3 nucleotides are TGCAGTGCCGCCCCTCTAGCGACTCTCTCCTTTTACGAGCAGTACTTC.

DNA of the CDR3: TGTGCCAGCAGTTTATTGGGGACAGCTTCGAACACTGAAGCTTTCTTT. Protein sequence: CASSLLGTASNTEAFF. V gene TRBV28 combines with J gene TRBJ1-1, with TRBD1 matching 7 bases. V was pared by 1 base and J by 1 base, with 6 bases of the junction left unmatched. Germline CDR1 reads MDHEN; CDR2 reads SYDVKM. The CDR3 has 16 residues.

This clonotype was detected ten times or more. The V gene is TRBV7-8, the J gene TRBJ2-3; TRBD1 might be the D (6 bases). Germline loops: CDR1 SGHVS, CDR2 FQNEAQ. V lost 1 base and J lost 8, with 19 bases in between. The CDR3 is 16 amino acids. The CDR3 DNA is TGTGCCAGCAGCTTAGAGGTCCTGGGCAGGGGATCTACGCAGTATTTT. Protein sequence: CASSLEVLGRGSTQYF.

The CDR3, as DNA: TGTGCCAGCAGCTATACCACAGGGGAATACTACGAGCAGTACTTC. Protein product: CASSYTTGEYYEQYF. The rearrangement joins TRBV5-5 to TRBJ2-7, with 7 positions matching TRBD1. Germline CDR1 and CDR2: SGHKS and YYEKEE (reference sequence). This CDR3 contains 15 residues. Losses at the gene ends were 3 bases for V and 3 bases for J; bases not matched to a gene: 9.

This clonotype was counted at least ten times. The J gene is TRBJ2-1, the V gene TRBV7-3; D unclear. The germline V gene has CDR1 SGHTA and CDR2 FQGTGA. V gave up 2 bases and J gave up 4 bases, with 12 bases separating them. This CDR3 has 15 residues. In DNA form, the CDR3 reads TGTGCCAGCAGCTTAGCCCCGGGTAAATACAATGAGCAGTTCTTC. Translating gives CASSLAPGKYNEQFF.

Regarding this clonotype: A much larger clone sits a single nucleotide away, making a read error possible. V and J are TRBV6-6 and TRBJ1-2; D perhaps matches TRBD1 (5 bases). Germline V gene sequence: CDR1 MNHNY, CDR2 SVGAGI (reference sequence). CDR3 length equals 14 residues. The CDR3 here is CASGYQGEASGYTF. For the CDR3, the DNA is TGTGCCAGCGGTTACCAGGGAGAAGCGAGTGGCTACACCTTC.

In this sample, this clonotype turned up many times. The chain joins TRBV27 to TRBJ2-1; D perhaps matches TRBD1 (7 bases). Germline-derived CDR1 and CDR2 are MNHEY and SMNVEV (reference sequence). V lost 6 bases and J 8 bases, leaving 17 bases between the germline ends. The CDR3 runs 14 residues. CDR3 bases: TGTGCCAGCAGCCTGACAGGGACTTGGGATGAGCAGTTCTTC. It encodes CASSLTGTWDEQFF.

This clonotype turned up a few times. The V call is TRBV5-6, the J call TRBJ2-2; D is unclear. The germline V and J ends were trimmed by 1 base and 6 bases, with 7 bases remaining between them. CDR3 length: 13 amino acids. Germline-derived CDR1 and CDR2 are SGHDT and YYEEEE. DNA for the CDR3: TGTGCCAGCAGCTTGAGTACTCCCGGGGAGCTGTTTTTT. Its protein is CASSLSTPGELFF.

This clonotype showed up many times. V and J are TRBV5-1 and TRBJ1-3, with D possibly being TRBD1 (5 bases). CDR3 length: 18 amino acids. Trimming took off 4 bases at V and 4 bases at J, with 24 bases between the two ends. Per germline, CDR1 SGHRS and CDR2 YFSETQ. The CDR3 region has the DNA TGCGCCAGCAGCCCCTTGGGCGTCTTGGGGCAAATAGGAAACACCATATATTTT. It is translated as CASSPLGVLGQIGNTIYF.

This clonotype was observed a handful of times. A much larger clone lies one base from this, so it may be a read error. The CDR3 is CASSKTSGIAKNIQYF. The DNA of the CDR3 is TGTGCCAGCAGCAAAACTAGCGGGATAGCCAAAAACATTCAGTACTTC. The V gene is TRBV13, the J gene TRBJ2-4; TRBD2 agrees at 10 bases. Germline values: CDR1 PRHDT, CDR2 FYEKMQ (reference sequence). This CDR3 has 16 residues. The junction had 4 bases not matched to a gene; V was cut back by 5 bases and J by 0 bases.

This clonotype has more than one count but fewer than ten. The V gene is TRBV29-1, the J gene TRBJ1-1; D is uncertain. The CDR3 is made up of 8 amino acids. V lost 7 bases and J lost 11, with 8 bases in between. Germline CDR1 reads SQVTM; CDR2 reads ANQGSEA. CDR3 loop: CSGGRAFF. The DNA for the CDR3 is TGCAGCGGCGGGAGGGCTTTCTTT.

This clonotype has a count of ten or more. This chain links TRBV20-1 with TRBJ1-4; weak D call: TRBD1 (5 bases). V lost 2 bases to trimming and J lost 4 bases, with 17 bases between them. This CDR3 has 16 residues. Germline loops: CDR1 DFQATT, CDR2 SNEGSKA (reference sequence). CDR3 in DNA: TGCAGTGCTAGATCCGGGGGTGGTCAGGATAATGAAAAACTGTTTTTT. This translates into CSARSGGGQDNEKLFF.

The chain is built from TRBV6-2 or TRBV6-3 and TRBJ2-3; TRBD1 aligns across 7 bases. CDR3 size: 13 residues. V lost 7 bases and J lost 1; bases outside the gene matches: 2. The V gene's germline CDR1 is MNHEY and CDR2 SVGEGT. The CDR3, as DNA: TGTGCCAGCAAGAGGGGGCGCACAGATACGCAGTATTTT. Its protein is CASKRGRTDTQYF.

This clonotype was seen many times. The V and J genes are TRBV18 and TRBJ1-5; D is unclear. This CDR3 has 14 residues. CDR1 is KGHSH and CDR2 is LQKENI in the germline V gene. Trimming shortened V by 4 bases and J by 0 bases, and 7 bases separated the two germline ends. CDR3 bases: TGTGCCAGCTCACGCATTCATAGCAATCAGCCCCAGCATTTT. This translates into CASSRIHSNQPQHF.

There are a few counts of this clonotype. The genes are TRBV9 and TRBJ2-5; 9 bases fit TRBD1. This CDR3 has 16 residues. Germline assignment: CDR1 SGDLS and CDR2 YYNGEE. Losses at the gene ends were 3 bases for V and 5 bases for J; bases not matched to a gene: 11. CDR3 nucleotides: TGTGCCAGCAGCGCGGTTCACAGGGGGCTAGGGGAGACCCAGTACTTC. Its translation is CASSAVHRGLGETQYF.